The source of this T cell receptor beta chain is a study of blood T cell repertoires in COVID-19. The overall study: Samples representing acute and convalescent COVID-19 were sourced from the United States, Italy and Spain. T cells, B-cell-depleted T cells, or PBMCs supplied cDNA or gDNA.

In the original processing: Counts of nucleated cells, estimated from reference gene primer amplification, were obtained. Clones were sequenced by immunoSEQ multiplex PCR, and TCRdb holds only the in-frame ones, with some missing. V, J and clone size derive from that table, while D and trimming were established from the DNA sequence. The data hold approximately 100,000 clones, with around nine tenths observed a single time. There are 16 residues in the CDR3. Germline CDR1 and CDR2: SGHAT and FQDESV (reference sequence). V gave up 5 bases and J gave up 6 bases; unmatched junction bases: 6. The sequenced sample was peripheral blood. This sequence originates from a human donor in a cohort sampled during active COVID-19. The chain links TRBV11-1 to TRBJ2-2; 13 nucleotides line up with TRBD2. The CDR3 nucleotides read TGTGCCAGCAGCCCCCGGACTAGCGGGGGATCCGGGGAGCTGTTTTTT. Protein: CASSPRTSGGSGELFF.